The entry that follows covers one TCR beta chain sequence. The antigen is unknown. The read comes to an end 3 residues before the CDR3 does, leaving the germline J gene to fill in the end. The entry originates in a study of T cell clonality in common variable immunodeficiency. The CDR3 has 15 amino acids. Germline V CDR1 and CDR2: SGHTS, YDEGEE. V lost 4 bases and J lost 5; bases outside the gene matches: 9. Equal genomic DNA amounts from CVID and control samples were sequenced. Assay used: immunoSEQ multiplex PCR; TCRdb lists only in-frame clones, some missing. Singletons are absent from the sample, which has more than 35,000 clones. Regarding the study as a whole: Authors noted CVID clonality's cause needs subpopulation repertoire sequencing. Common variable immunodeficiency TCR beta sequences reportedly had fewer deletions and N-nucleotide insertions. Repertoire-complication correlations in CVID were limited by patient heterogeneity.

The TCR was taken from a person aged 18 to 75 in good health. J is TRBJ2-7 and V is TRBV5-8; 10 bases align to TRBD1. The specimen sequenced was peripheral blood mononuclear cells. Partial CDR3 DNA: TGTGCCAGCAGCCTTAGGACAGGGGGGAGACACGAG. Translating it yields CASSLRTGGRHE. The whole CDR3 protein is CASSLRTGGRHEQYF.